This TCR beta chain originates from a study of control samples from healthy donors and cancer patients. The trim removed 7 bases at V and 3 bases at J, leaving 5 bases unmatched. Germline V gene data show CDR1 as MNHNY and CDR2 as SVGAGI (reference sequence). The CDR3 has 13 amino acids. This table comes from immunoSEQ multiplex PCR, and its TCRdb copy is limited to in-frame clones, with some not included. The sample has about 140,000 clones, around 86% seen once; the top ten hold more than 4%. The origin of this receptor is a man aged 30-40 years in good health. Sequenced material: blood. The chain links TRBV6-6 to TRBJ2-7; TRBD1 aligns across 8 bases. The CDR3 loop is CASTWTGYYEQYF. The CDR3 DNA is TGTGCCAGCACCTGGACAGGGTACTACGAGCAGTACTTC.